The 6 T cell receptor beta chains below come from one sample, sequenced in a study of blood T cell repertoires in COVID-19. The method was immunoSEQ multiplex PCR; TCRdb's version includes in-frame clones alone and lacks a portion of them. Counted here are around 20,000 clones, roughly four fifths occurring once; the ten biggest clones make up about 20%. The sequencing sample was made of peripheral blood. The receptors come from a human donor in a cohort sampled during active or convalescent COVID-19.

The chain is built from TRBV7-2 and TRBJ1-6; D might be TRBD1 (5 bases). Germline loops: CDR1 SGHTA, CDR2 FQGNSA. The V end lost 1 base, the J end lost 14 bases, and 12 bases lay between the germline ends. CDR3 length: 13 residues. This CDR3 is CASSLGNQGALHF. In nucleotides, the CDR3 is TGTGCCAGCAGCTTAGGGAACCAAGGGGCCCTCCACTTT.

The gene calls are TRBV5-5 and TRBJ2-1; D call uncertain. Germline values: CDR1 SGHKS, CDR2 YYEKEE (reference sequence). V gave up 0 bases and J gave up 0 bases, with 4 bases separating them. There are 14 residues in the CDR3. DNA for the CDR3: TGTGCCAGCAGCTTGGTTCTCTCCTACAATGAGCAGTTCTTC. Amino acid sequence: CASSLVLSYNEQFF.

The chain joins TRBV7-2 to TRBJ2-5; TRBD2 agrees at 7 bases. The V gene end was trimmed by 2 bases and the J gene end by 5 bases; junction bases not matched to a gene: 5. Looked up from germline, CDR1 is SGHTA and CDR2 is FQGNSA. This CDR3 region has 14 residues. The CDR3 protein is CASSLMGGRETQYF. The CDR3 nucleotides are TGTGCCAGCAGCTTAATGGGGGGGAGGGAGACCCAGTACTTC.

The chain has TRBV3-1 (or the pseudogene TRBV3-2) and TRBJ2-1, with D unresolved. The CDR3 is 15 amino acids. Trimming shortened V by 0 bases and J by 3 bases, and 9 bases separated the two germline ends. The germline gives CDR1 LGHDT, CDR2 YNNKEL (reference sequence). CDR3 coding DNA: TGTGCCAGCAGCCAAGATCTGGCTAGCTACAATGAGCAGTTCTTC. It yields the protein CASSQDLASYNEQFF.

The chain links TRBV5-1 to TRBJ1-1, with a weak D call TRBD1 (6 bases). V shed 4 bases and J shed 8 bases, with 15 bases lying between them. The germline V gene has CDR1 SGHRS and CDR2 YFSETQ. This CDR3 is 13 amino acids long. In nucleotides, the CDR3 is TGCGCCAGCAGCAAGGGGACACCCCCCGAAGCTTTCTTT. Translation gives CASSKGTPPEAFF. The entire variable domain, with the rest obtained from reference TRBV5-1 and TRBJ1-1, is as follows: KAGVTQTPRYLIKTRGQQVTLSCSPISGHRSVSWYQQTPGQGLQFLFEYFSETQRNKGNFPGRFSGRQFSNSRSEMNVSTLELGDSALYLCASSKGTPPEAFFGQGTRLTVV.

The chain has TRBV6-2 or TRBV6-3 and TRBJ1-2, with TRBD1 identical over 10 bases. Trimming at V came to 6 bases and at J to 4 bases, leaving 5 bases not matched to a gene. Germline lookup yields CDR1 MNHEY and CDR2 SVGEGT. The CDR3 runs 14 residues. This chain's CDR3 is CASSRDRGLYGYTF. CDR3 nucleotides: TGTGCCAGCAGCAGAGACAGGGGGCTCTATGGCTACACCTTC.